This entry lists 21 T cell receptor beta chains sequenced from one sample in a study of radiation and T cells in renal cell carcinoma. Sequencing was performed with immunoSEQ multiplex PCR; in TCRdb, only in-frame clones are kept and a portion is missing. The sample contains 15,000 to 20,000 clones, around 55% of which appear only once. Treatment: 15 Gy SBRT to primary tumor, nephrectomy 4 weeks later. The sample consisted of tumor tissue, taken from a patient whose treatment included radiotherapy and nephrectomy. The receptors were sampled from a man in his forties or fifties with renal cell carcinoma.

CDR3 DNA: TGTGCCAGCAGCTCATCGGGACAGGGTATAGGCTACACCTTC. Translating it yields CASSSSGQGIGYTF. The chain couples TRBV5-4 to TRBJ1-2; 9 bases align to TRBD1. V lost 3 bases to trimming and J lost 8 bases; unmatched junction nucleotides: 8. The germline CDR1 and CDR2 sequences are SGHNT and YYREEE (reference sequence). The CDR3 consists of 14 residues.

The chain has TRBV7-2 and TRBJ2-2, with TRBD1 as a possible D gene (5 bases). Deletions cut 7 bases from V and 4 bases from J, with 13 bases between. The germline gives CDR1 SGHTA, CDR2 FQGNSA. There are 14 residues in the CDR3. The chain's CDR3 is CASTSGLFTGELFF. The DNA for the CDR3 is TGTGCCAGCACCTCAGGGCTTTTCACCGGGGAGCTGTTTTTT.

V gene TRBV9 combines with J gene TRBJ2-2; D uncertain. Germline CDR1 is SGDLS and CDR2 is YYNGEE. The CDR3 spans 15 residues. V dropped 0 bases and J dropped 3 bases, with 9 bases sitting between them. This CDR3 is CASSVGRVYTGELFF. CDR3 nucleotide sequence: TGTGCCAGCAGCGTAGGCCGTGTCTACACCGGGGAGCTGTTTTTT.

This rearrangement joins TRBV6-1 to TRBJ1-2, with D possibly being TRBD1 (6 bases). V gave up 4 bases and J gave up 2 bases, with 8 bases separating them. There are 13 residues in the CDR3. Germline loops: CDR1 MNHNS, CDR2 SASEGT. In nucleotides, the CDR3 is TGTGCCAGCAGTGTGGACAGAAACTATGGCTACACCTTC. This gives the protein CASSVDRNYGYTF.

As DNA, the CDR3 is TGCGCCAGCAGCGAAGGGACAGGGGGCGCGAGTGGATCCTACAATGAGCAGTTCTTC. This gives the protein CASSEGTGGASGSYNEQFF. The J gene is TRBJ2-1, the V gene TRBV5-1; 12 bases line up with TRBD1. CDR3 size: 19 residues. V lost 4 bases, J lost 1 base, and 12 bases stayed unmatched. Germline CDR1 and CDR2: SGHRS and YFSETQ.

This clone was observed a single time. DNA of the CDR3: TGTGCCAGCAGCTTGGATAGCGGGAGCTCCTACAATGAGCAGTTCTTC. It is translated as CASSLDSGSSYNEQFF. This chain uses TRBV5-4 with TRBJ2-1; 9 bases agree with TRBD2. Trimming at V came to 0 bases and at J to 0 bases, leaving 1 base not matched to a gene. Per the germline V gene, CDR1 is SGHNT and CDR2 is YYREEE (reference sequence). CDR3 size: 16 residues.

This chain joins TRBV5-6 and TRBJ2-3, with 7 positions matching TRBD2. CDR1 SGHDT and CDR2 YYEEEE come from the germline V gene. This CDR3 comprises 15 residues. The V segment lost 1 base and the J segment 1 base; nucleotides outside the gene matches: 3. CDR3 in DNA: TGTGCCAGCAGCTTGCGGCTAGCGGGCACAGATACGCAGTATTTT. It translates to CASSLRLAGTDTQYF.

The table lists this clone with a few counts. This sequence joins TRBV18 and TRBJ2-7; 12 nucleotides agree with TRBD1. The trim removed 2 bases at V and 7 bases at J, leaving 9 bases unmatched. Germline CDR1 and CDR2: KGHSH and LQKENI. The CDR3 has 16 amino acids. The CDR3 nucleotides read TGTGCCAGCTCACCAATTCTGGGACAGGGGGCGCGGGAGCAGTACTTC. Protein sequence: CASSPILGQGAREQYF.

This chain joins TRBV29-1 and TRBJ2-2, with 7 bases matching TRBD1. This CDR3 has 13 amino acids. Germline V gene data show CDR1 as SQVTM and CDR2 as ANQGSEA. DNA for the CDR3: TGCACCCGGGGACAGTTCGACACCGGGGAGCTGTTTTTT. Translating gives CTRGQFDTGELFF.

Details on this clone: A junction boundary mismatches the germline segment, possibly from a read error. This chain uses TRBV5-3 with TRBJ1-2; D is unclear. TRBV5-3 has ORF status, its function being uncertain. The CDR3 extends over 15 amino acids. CDR3 loop: CARSLVSLQAYAYTF. CDR3 sequence (DNA): TGTGCCAGAAGCTTGGTGTCATTACAAGCTTATGCCTACACCTTC.

The gene calls are TRBV5-4 and TRBJ2-2; 8 bases line up with TRBD1. From germline, CDR1 is SGHNT and CDR2 YYREEE (reference sequence). After removal of 10 bases from V and 7 bases from J, the junction contained 15 bases not matched to a gene. The CDR3 length is 15 residues. CDR3 nucleotide sequence: TGTGCCTTACAGTGGCAGGGGGCGCGAGGCGGGGAGCTGTTTTTT. The encoded protein is CALQWQGARGGELFF.

The chain uses TRBV7-6 and TRBJ2-7, with a tentative D call TRBD1 (6 bases). The germline V gene encodes CDR1 SGHVS and CDR2 FNYEAQ. The CDR3 sequence is 12 residues long. Trimming took 5 bases from V and 4 from J, leaving 9 bases between them. The CDR3 sequence is CASSLRGYEQYF. Here the CDR3 DNA reads TGTGCCAGCAGCCTCAGGGGATACGAGCAGTACTTC.

The chain has TRBV9 and TRBJ1-4, with D possibly matching TRBD1 (6 bases). The CDR3 consists of 16 residues. V was pared by 1 base and J by 5 bases, with 15 bases between. Germline CDR1 and CDR2: SGDLS and YYNGEE. DNA of the CDR3: TGTGCCAGCAGCGTATCTGGGGGACACCAGAATGAAAAACTGTTTTTT. Translating gives CASSVSGGHQNEKLFF.

This chain joins TRBV5-8 and TRBJ2-5; D perhaps matches TRBD1 (5 bases). V was trimmed by 0 bases and J by 3 bases, leaving 15 bases between them. CDR3 length: 16 amino acids. The germline V gene encodes CDR1 SGHTS and CDR2 YDEGEE. CDR3 protein: CASSLALGVLEETQYF. As DNA, the CDR3 is TGTGCCAGCAGCTTGGCCTTAGGGGTCCTAGAAGAGACCCAGTACTTC. Looking up the rest from reference TRBV5-8 and TRBJ2-5 gives the full variable domain: EAGVTQSPTHLIKTRGQQATLRCSPISGHTSVYWYQQALGLGLQFLLWYDEGEERNRGNFPPRFSGRQFPNYSSELNVNALELEDSALYLCASSLALGVLEETQYFGPGTRLLVL.

This clone was detected only a few times. V gene TRBV2 combines with J gene TRBJ2-7; 7 nucleotides match TRBD1. The CDR3 has 12 amino acids. CDR1 and CDR2 from the germline V gene are SNHLY and FYNNEI. V was clipped by 4 bases and J by 6 bases; unmatched bases: 3. The CDR3 DNA follows: TGTGCCAGCAGTGGGGCAGGGGGCGAGCAGTACTTC. The encoded protein is CASSGAGGEQYF.

This clone was found a few times. The chain recombines TRBV9 with TRBJ2-2; unclear D gene. The germline CDR1 and CDR2 sequences are SGDLS and YYNGEE. The CDR3 covers 17 residues. The V end lost 2 bases, the J end lost 0 bases, and 14 bases lay between the germline ends. This CDR3 is CASSVGVGRSNTGELFF. As DNA, the CDR3 is TGTGCCAGCAGCGTTGGAGTAGGGCGGTCGAACACCGGGGAGCTGTTTTTT.

The CDR3, as DNA: TGCACCAGCAGCACCCCCACCCAAGAGAGGGAGGAAGAATACGAGCAGTACTTC. Amino acid sequence: CTSSTPTQEREEEYEQYF. This chain joins TRBV1 and TRBJ2-7; no DNA check was done on the table's D call, TRBD2. TRBV1 is classified as a pseudogene. The CDR3 is made up of 18 amino acids.

The chain carries TRBV25-1 and TRBJ1-1; D uncertain. V was trimmed by 1 base and J by 3 bases, leaving 6 bases between them. Germline CDR1 reads MGHDK; CDR2 reads SYGVNS. CDR3 length: 13 amino acids. The CDR3 spells CASSEWSYTEAFF. The CDR3 nucleotides are TGTGCCAGCAGTGAATGGTCGTACACTGAAGCTTTCTTT.

CDR3: CSVLGLAGGRAYNEQFF. In DNA, the CDR3 is TGCAGCGTACTCGGACTAGCGGGGGGGAGAGCCTACAATGAGCAGTTCTTC. The rearrangement joins TRBV29-1 to TRBJ2-1; 15 bases line up with TRBD2. V trimming: 6 bases; J trimming: 2 bases; junction bases outside the gene matches: 8. CDR1 and CDR2 (germline): SQVTM, ANQGSEA. This CDR3 region has 17 residues.

This rearrangement joins TRBV4-3 to TRBJ2-5; D possibly matches TRBD1 or TRBD2 (6 bases each). V lost 0 bases to trimming and J lost 5 bases, with 13 bases between them. The CDR3 spans 15 residues. Germline CDR1 LGHNA, CDR2 YSLEER. As DNA, the CDR3 is TGCGCCAGCAGCCAAGAATGGGTAGGGGGGGAGACCCAGTACTTC. The encoded protein is CASSQEWVGGETQYF.

This chain uses TRBV30 with TRBJ2-3; no firm D call. The length of the CDR3 is 12 residues. V was shortened by 4 bases and J by 4 bases, with 9 bases between the two germline ends. Per germline, CDR1 GTSNPN and CDR2 SVGIG (reference sequence). CDR3 DNA: TGTGCCTGGATGCGTTCCGCAGATACGCAGTATTTT. Residues: CAWMRSADTQYF.